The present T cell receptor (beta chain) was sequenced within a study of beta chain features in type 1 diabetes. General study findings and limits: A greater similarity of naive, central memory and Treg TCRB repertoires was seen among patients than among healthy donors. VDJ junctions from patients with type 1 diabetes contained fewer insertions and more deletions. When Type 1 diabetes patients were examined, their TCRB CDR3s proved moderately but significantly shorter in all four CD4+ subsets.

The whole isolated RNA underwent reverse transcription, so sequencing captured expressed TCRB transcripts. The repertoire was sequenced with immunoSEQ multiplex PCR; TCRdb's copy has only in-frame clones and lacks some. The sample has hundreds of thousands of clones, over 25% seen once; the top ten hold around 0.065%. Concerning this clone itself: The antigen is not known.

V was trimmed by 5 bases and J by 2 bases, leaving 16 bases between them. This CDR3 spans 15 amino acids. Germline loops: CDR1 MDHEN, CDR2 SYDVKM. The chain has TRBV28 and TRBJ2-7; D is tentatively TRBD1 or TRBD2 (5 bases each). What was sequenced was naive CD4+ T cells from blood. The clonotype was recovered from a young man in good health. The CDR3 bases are TGTGCCAGCAGTCCACCGGGACCGAGGCCCTACGAGCAGTACTTC. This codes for CASSPPGPRPYEQYF.